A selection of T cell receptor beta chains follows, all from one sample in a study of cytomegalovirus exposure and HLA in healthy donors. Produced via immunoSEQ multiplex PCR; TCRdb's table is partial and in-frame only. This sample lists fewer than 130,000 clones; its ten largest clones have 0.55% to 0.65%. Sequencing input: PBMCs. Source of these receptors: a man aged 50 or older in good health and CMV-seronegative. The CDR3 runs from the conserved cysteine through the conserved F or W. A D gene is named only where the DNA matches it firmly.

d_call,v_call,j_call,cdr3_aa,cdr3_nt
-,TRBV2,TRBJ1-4,CASTKEWFSNEKLFF,TGTGCCAGCACGAAGGAGTGGTTCTCTAATGAAAAACTGTTTTTT
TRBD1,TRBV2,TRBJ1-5,CASSEQGAGQPQHF,TGTGCCAGCAGCGAGCAGGGGGCAGGTCAGCCCCAGCATTTT
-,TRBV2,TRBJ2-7,CASSLTWSEQYF,TGTGCCAGCAGTCTGACCTGGAGCGAGCAGTACTTC
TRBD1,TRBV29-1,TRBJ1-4,CSVRQGGNEKLFF,TGCAGCGTCCGACAGGGGGGGAATGAAAAACTGTTTTTT
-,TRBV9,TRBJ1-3,CASSVGPPGNTIYF,TGTGCCAGCAGCGTAGGGCCACCTGGAAACACCATATATTTT
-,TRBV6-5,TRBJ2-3,CASRGAPDTQYF,TGTGCCAGCAGAGGGGCCCCTGATACGCAGTATTTT
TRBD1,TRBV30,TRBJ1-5,CAWTGGLNQPQHF,TGTGCCTGGACAGGGGGCCTAAATCAGCCCCAGCATTTT
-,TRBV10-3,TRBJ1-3,CAISEPGKRGNTIYF,TGTGCCATCAGTGAGCCCGGGAAACGTGGAAACACCATATATTTT
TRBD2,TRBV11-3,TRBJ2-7,CASSSYTGTSGRYEQYF,TGTGCCAGCAGCTCCTACACCGGGACTAGCGGGAGGTACGAGCAGTACTTC
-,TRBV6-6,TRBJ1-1,CASSPLFTEAFF,TGTGCCAGCAGCCCCCTTTTCACTGAAGCTTTCTTT
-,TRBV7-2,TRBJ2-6,CASSFYGANVLTF,TGTGCCAGCAGCTTTTATGGGGCCAACGTCCTGACTTTC
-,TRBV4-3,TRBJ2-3,CASSQDQRTGLSTDTQYF,TGCGCCAGCAGCCAAGATCAAAGAACAGGTCTTAGCACAGATACGCAGTATTTT
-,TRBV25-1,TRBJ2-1,CASSALVALGEQFF,TGTGCCAGCAGTGCGCTAGTGGCCCTGGGTGAGCAGTTCTTC
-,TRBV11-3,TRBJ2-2,CASSAGTQNSGELFF,TGTGCCAGCAGCGCCGGGACTCAGAACTCCGGGGAGCTGTTTTTT
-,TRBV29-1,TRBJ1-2,CSVEGISPFYGYTF,TGCAGCGTTGAAGGTATCAGTCCCTTCTATGGCTACACCTTC
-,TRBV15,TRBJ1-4,CATSRSRGGIGKLFF,TGTGCCACCAGCAGAAGCCGGGGGGGAATTGGAAAACTGTTTTTT
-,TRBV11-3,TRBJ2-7,CASSDRQVGSYEQYF,TGTGCCAGCAGCGACCGACAGGTAGGCTCCTACGAGCAGTACTTC
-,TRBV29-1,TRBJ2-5,CSVSGQSHQETQYF,TGCAGCGTTTCCGGACAGTCACACCAAGAGACCCAGTACTTC
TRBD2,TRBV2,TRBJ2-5,CASSGRLAYQETQYF,TGTGCCAGCAGCGGGAGGCTAGCGTACCAAGAGACCCAGTACTTC
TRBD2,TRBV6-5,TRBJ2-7,CASSKPSGGSYEQYF,TGTGCCAGCAGTAAACCTAGCGGGGGCTCCTACGAGCAGTACTTC
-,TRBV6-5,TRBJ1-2,CASSYYSGGYTF,TGTGCCAGCAGTTACTACAGTGGCGGCTACACCTTC
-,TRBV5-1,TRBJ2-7,CASSLGQGYHEQYF,TGCGCCAGCAGCTTGGGTCAGGGATACCACGAGCAGTACTTC
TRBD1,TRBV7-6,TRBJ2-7,CASSSWTGTSYEQYF,TGTGCCAGCAGCTCTTGGACAGGGACCTCCTACGAGCAGTACTTC
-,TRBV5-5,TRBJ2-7,CASSNLRSLLAEQYF,TGTGCCAGCAGCAATCTTCGGAGTCTATTGGCCGAGCAGTACTTC
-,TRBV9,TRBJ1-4,CASSPRVGRESEKLFF,TGTGCCAGCAGCCCCCGAGTAGGTCGGGAAAGTGAAAAACTGTTTTTT
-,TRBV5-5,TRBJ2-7,CASSLSGAYEQYF,TGTGCCAGCAGCTTAAGCGGTGCGTACGAGCAGTACTTC
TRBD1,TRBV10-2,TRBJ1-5,CASSERTGVQPQHF,TGCGCCAGCAGTGAGAGGACAGGGGTTCAGCCCCAGCATTTT
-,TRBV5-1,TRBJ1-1,CASSFSQNTEAFF,TGCGCCAGCAGCTTTAGTCAGAACACTGAAGCTTTCTTT
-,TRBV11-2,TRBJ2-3,CASSLAVRFGDTQYF,TGTGCCAGCAGCTTAGCGGTTCGGTTCGGAGATACGCAGTATTTT
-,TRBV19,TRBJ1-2,CASSIGGSYTF,TGTGCCAGTAGTATAGGAGGGTCCTACACCTTC
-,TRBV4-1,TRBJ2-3,CASSQDPFSTDTQYF,TGCGCCAGCAGCCAAGATCCCTTTAGCACAGATACGCAGTATTTT
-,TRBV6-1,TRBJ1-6,CASRRFEQSSLHF,TGTGCCAGCAGGCGTTTCGAACAGTCGTCCCTCCACTTT
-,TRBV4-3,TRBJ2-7,CASSPRGDEQYF,TGCGCCAGCAGCCCCCGAGGCGATGAGCAGTACTTC
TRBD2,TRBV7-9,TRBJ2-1,CASSSGGAGASNEQFF,TGTGCCAGCAGCTCTGGGGGAGCGGGAGCTTCGAATGAGCAGTTCTTC
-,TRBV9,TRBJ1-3,CASSVSGEYGNTIYF,TGTGCCAGCAGCGTTTCAGGGGAATATGGAAACACCATATATTTT
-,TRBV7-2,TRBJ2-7,CASSSYGSHYEQYF,TGTGCCAGCAGCTCGTACGGGAGCCACTACGAGCAGTACTTC
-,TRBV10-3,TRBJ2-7,CAISEPVTYEQYF,TGTGCCATCAGTGAGCCAGTAACCTACGAGCAGTACTTC
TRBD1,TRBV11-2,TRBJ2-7,CASSSYSTRGQSYEQYF,TGTGCCAGCAGCTCCTACTCCACCAGGGGGCAAAGCTACGAGCAGTACTTC
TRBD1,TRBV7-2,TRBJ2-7,CASSYRDSHEQYF,TGTGCCAGCAGCTATCGGGACAGCCACGAGCAGTACTTC
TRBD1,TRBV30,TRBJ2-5,CAWSALGTGKKETQYF,TGTGCCTGGAGTGCCCTTGGGACAGGCAAAAAAGAGACCCAGTACTTC